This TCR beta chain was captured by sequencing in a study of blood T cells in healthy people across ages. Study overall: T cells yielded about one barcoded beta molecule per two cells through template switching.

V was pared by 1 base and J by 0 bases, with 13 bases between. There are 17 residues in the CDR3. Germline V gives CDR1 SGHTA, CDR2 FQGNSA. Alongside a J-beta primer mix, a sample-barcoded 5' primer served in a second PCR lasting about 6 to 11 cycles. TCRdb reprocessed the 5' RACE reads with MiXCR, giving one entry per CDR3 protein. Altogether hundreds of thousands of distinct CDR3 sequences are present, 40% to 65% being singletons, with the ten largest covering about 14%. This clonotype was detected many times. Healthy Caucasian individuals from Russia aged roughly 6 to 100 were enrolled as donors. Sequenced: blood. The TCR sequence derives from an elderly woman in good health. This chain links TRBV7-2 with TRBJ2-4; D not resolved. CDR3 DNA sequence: TGTGCCAGCAGCTTAGGGCAGATGATAATAGCCAAAAACATTCAGTACTTC. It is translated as CASSLGQMIIAKNIQYF.